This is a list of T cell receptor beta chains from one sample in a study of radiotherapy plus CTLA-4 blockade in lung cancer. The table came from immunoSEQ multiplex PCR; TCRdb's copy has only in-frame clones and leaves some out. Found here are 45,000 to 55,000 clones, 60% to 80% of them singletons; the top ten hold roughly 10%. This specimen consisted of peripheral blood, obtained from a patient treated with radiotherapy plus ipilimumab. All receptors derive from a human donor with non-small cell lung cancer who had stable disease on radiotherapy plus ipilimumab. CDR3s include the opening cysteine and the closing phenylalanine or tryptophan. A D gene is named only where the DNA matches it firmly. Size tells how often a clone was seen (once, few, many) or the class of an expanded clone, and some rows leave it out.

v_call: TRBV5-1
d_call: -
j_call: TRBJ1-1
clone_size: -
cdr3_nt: TGCGCCAGCAGCTTGATTCAGAACACTGAAGCTTTCTTT
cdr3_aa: CASSLIQNTEAFF

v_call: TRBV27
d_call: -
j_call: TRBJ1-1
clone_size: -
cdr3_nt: TGTGCCAGCAGTTTCCAAAGGAACACTGAAGCTTTCTTT
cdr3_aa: CASSFQRNTEAFF

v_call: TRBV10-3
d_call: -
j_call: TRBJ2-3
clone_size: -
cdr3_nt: TGTGCCATCATGGGGGTTGACACAGATACGCAGTATTTT
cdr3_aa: CAIMGVDTDTQYF

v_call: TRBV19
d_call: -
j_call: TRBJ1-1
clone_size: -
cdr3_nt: TGTGCCAGTAGTACCCTAACAGGGATGAACACTGAAGCTTTCTTT
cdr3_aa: CASSTLTGMNTEAFF

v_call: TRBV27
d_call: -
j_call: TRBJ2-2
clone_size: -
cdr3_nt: TGTGCCAGCAGTTTACGGGGAAACCGGGACTGGCTGAACACCGGGGAGCTGTTTTTT
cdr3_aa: CASSLRGNRDWLNTGELFF

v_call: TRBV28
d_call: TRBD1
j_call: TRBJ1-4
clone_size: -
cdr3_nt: TGTGCCAGCAGAACAGGGGGCGCGAATGAAAAACTGTTTTTT
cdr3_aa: CASRTGGANEKLFF

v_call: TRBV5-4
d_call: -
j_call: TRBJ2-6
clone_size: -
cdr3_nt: TGTGCCAGCAGCTGGGGGAGCTCTGGGGCCAACGTCCTGACTTTC
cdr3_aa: CASSWGSSGANVLTF

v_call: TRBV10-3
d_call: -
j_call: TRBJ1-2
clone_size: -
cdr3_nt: TGTGCCATCAGTGGGGGGGAAGGCTACACCTTC
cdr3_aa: CAISGGEGYTF

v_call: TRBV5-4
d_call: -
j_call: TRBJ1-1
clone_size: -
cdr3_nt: TGTGCCAGCAGCTCCAGGGGATCCACTGAAGCTTTCTTT
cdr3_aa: CASSSRGSTEAFF

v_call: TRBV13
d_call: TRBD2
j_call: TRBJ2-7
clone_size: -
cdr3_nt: TGTGCCAGCAGCTTAGGGCGGGGGGGTGCCTACGAGCAGTACTTC
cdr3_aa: CASSLGRGGAYEQYF

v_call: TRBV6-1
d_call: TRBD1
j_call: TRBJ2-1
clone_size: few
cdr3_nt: TGTGCCAGCAGAAGGGACAGGGGGGTATACAATGAGCAGTTCTTC
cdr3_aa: CASRRDRGVYNEQFF

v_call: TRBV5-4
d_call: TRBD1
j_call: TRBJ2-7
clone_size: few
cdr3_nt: TGTGCCAGCACCCGGGACAGGGGACTTTACGAGCAGTACTTC
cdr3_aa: CASTRDRGLYEQYF

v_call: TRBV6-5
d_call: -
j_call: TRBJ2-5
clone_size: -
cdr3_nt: TGTGCCAGCAGTCGGGCGGCCTTGGGGGGAGAGACCCAGTACTTC
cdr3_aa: CASSRAALGGETQYF

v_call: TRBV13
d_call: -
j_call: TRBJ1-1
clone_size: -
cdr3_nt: TGTGCCAGCAGCTTCACAGACAGGAACACTGAAGCTTTCTTT
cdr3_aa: CASSFTDRNTEAFF

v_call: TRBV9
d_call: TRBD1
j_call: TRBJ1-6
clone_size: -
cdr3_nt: TGTGCCAGCAGCAAACAGGGGGGGCTTTATAATTCACCCCTCCACTTT
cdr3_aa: CASSKQGGLYNSPLHF

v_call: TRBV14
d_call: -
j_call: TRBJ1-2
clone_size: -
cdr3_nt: TGTGCCAGCAGCCGGCTCGGCAGCCACTCTAACTATGGCTACACCTTC
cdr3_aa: CASSRLGSHSNYGYTF

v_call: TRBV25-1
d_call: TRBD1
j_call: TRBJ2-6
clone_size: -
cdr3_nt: TGTGCCAGCAGCCCAGACAGGGATTACTCTGGGGCCAACGTCCTGACTTTC
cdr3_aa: CASSPDRDYSGANVLTF

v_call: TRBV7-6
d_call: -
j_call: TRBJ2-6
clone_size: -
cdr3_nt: TGTGCCAGCAGTCAGGGATCCGGGGCCAACGTCCTGACTTTC
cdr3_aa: CASSQGSGANVLTF

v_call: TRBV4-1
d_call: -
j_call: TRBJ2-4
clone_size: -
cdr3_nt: TGCGCCAGCAGCCAAGAAGAGGGGGTGAAAGGAAGTCACCTGGGACCGTTGAACATTCAGTACTTC
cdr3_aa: CASSQEEGVKGSHLGPLNIQYF

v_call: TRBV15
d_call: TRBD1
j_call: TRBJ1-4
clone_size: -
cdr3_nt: TGTGCCACCAGCAGGATTCCGGGACAGGGGGCCTCTAATGAAAAACTGTTTTTT
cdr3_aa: CATSRIPGQGASNEKLFF

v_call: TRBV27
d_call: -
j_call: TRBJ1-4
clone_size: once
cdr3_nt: TGTGCCAGCAGTTCCGCCCGGGGGCTAGGGGGGAATGAAAAACTGTTTTTT
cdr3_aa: CASSSARGLGGNEKLFF

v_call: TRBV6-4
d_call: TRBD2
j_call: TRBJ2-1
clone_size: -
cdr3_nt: TGTGCCAGCAGTGACTGGACAGCGGGGGGGCCGGGTAATGAGCAGTTCTTC
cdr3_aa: CASSDWTAGGPGNEQFF

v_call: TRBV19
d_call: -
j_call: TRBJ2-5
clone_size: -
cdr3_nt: TGTGCCAGTAGACCAAGGGGGGGCCAAGAGACCCAGTACTTC
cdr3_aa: CASRPRGGQETQYF

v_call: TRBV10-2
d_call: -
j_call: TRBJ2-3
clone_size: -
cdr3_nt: TGCGCCAGCAGTGTAAGAACTAGCACAGATACGCAGTATTTT
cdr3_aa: CASSVRTSTDTQYF

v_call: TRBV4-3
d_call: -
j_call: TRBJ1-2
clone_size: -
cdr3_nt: TGCGCCAGCAGCCAAGACACTCAGAACGCCTATGGCTACACCTTC
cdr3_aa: CASSQDTQNAYGYTF

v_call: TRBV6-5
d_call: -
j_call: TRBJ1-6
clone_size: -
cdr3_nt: TGTGCCAGCAGTTACAGGGGGGGCGGTTCACCCCTCCACTTT
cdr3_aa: CASSYRGGGSPLHF

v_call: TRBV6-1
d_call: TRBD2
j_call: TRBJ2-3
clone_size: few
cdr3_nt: TGTGCCAGCTGCCCGACTAGCGGGGGGTCAGATACGCAGTATTTT
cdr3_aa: CASCPTSGGSDTQYF

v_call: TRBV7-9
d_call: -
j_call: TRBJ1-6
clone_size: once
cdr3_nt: TGTGCCAGCAGCTTAGCGGGTGGGCAGAATAATTCACCCCTCCACTTT
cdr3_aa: CASSLAGGQNNSPLHF

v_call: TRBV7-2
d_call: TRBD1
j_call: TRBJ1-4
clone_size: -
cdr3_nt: TGTGCCAGCAGTATCGGACAGGCCGAAAAACTGTTTTTT
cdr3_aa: CASSIGQAEKLFF

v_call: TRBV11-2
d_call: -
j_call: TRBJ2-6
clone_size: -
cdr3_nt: TGTGCCAGCAGCTTAGCTCGCGTCGGCAGGGCGGCCAACGTCCTGACTTTC
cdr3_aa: CASSLARVGRAANVLTF

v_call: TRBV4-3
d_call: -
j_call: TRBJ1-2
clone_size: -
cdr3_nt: TGCGCCAGCAGCCAAGAAGACCGCGTGGGGAACTATGGCTACACCTTC
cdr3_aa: CASSQEDRVGNYGYTF

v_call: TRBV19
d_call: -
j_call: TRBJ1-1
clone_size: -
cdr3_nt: TGTGCCAGTAGTAGACCAGGGAGCACTGAAGCTTTCTTT
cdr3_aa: CASSRPGSTEAFF

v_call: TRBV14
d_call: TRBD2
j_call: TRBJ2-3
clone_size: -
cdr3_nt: TGTGCCAGCAGCCAAGCAACTATACTAGCGTGGCAGAAAGGCACAGATACGCAGTATTTT
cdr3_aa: CASSQATILAWQKGTDTQYF